These 10 T cell receptor beta chains share one sample of origin, sequenced in a study of T cells after yellow fever vaccination. TCRdb called the 5' RACE reads again in MiXCR, with one record for every CDR3 protein. This table has some 220,000 distinct CDR3 sequences, approximately 3% appearing once. Sequencing used CD4+ T cells sorted from PBMCs, obtained 10 days after the yellow fever booster vaccination. These receptors were collected from a man younger than 35 who received the YFV17D yellow fever vaccine.

This chain connects TRBV12-3 or TRBV12-4 to TRBJ2-7; TRBD2 aligns across 8 bases. The CDR3 covers 13 residues. The V segment lost 2 bases and the J segment 6 bases; nucleotides outside the gene matches: 3. The CDR3 reads CASSLLLAGEQYF. CDR3 nucleotides: TGTGCCAGCAGTTTATTGCTAGCGGGCGAGCAGTACTTC.

This clonotype has ten or more counts. V usage is TRBV30 and J usage is TRBJ2-3; 8 nucleotides match TRBD2. The CDR3 consists of 16 residues. With V trimmed by 0 bases and J by 6 bases, 11 bases remained unmatched. Germline lookup yields CDR1 GTSNPN and CDR2 SVGIG (reference sequence). The CDR3 region is CAWSVPGAGARDTQYF. The CDR3, as DNA: TGTGCCTGGAGTGTACCGGGAGCGGGGGCGAGGGATACGCAGTATTTT.

This clonotype has ten or more counts. This sequence joins TRBV5-1 and TRBJ2-2; the match to TRBD1 covers 8 bases. This CDR3 contains 16 residues. Per germline, CDR1 SGHRS and CDR2 YFSETQ. J was trimmed by 0 bases and V by 2 bases; bases with no gene match: 3. CDR3: CASSFMTGANTGELFF. Written as DNA, the CDR3 is TGCGCCAGCAGCTTTATGACAGGGGCGAACACCGGGGAGCTGTTTTTT.

The chain joins TRBV5-6 to TRBJ2-6; D may correspond to TRBD1 or TRBD2 (5 bases each). The CDR3 has 14 amino acids. The V end was cut by 10 bases, the J end by 0 bases, with 11 bases between. Germline CDR1 SGHDT, CDR2 YYEEEE. The CDR3: CAGIGASGANVLTF. The CDR3 DNA follows: TGTGCCGGCATCGGGGCCTCTGGGGCCAACGTCCTGACTTTC.

This clonotype was seen many times. The chain is built from TRBV5-4 and TRBJ2-3, with TRBD2 matching over 13 bases. This CDR3 comprises 16 residues. Germline CDR1 is SGHNT and CDR2 is YYREEE (reference sequence). The trim removed 4 bases at V and 6 bases at J, leaving 8 bases unmatched. In DNA form, the CDR3 reads TGTGCCAGCAGCCTGACTAGCGGGGGGCAACAGGATACGCAGTATTTT. Residues: CASSLTSGGQQDTQYF.

The CDR3 protein is CASSPSGRYNEQFF. DNA of the CDR3: TGTGCCAGCAGCCCGAGTGGCCGCTACAATGAGCAGTTCTTC. V usage is TRBV3-1 and J usage is TRBJ2-1, with D hard to call. Trimming took 4 bases from V and 3 from J, leaving 10 bases between them. CDR1 is LGHDT and CDR2 is YNNKEL in the germline V gene (reference sequence). This CDR3 is 14 amino acids long.

This clonotype was seen a few times. V gene TRBV4-1 combines with J gene TRBJ2-7; 7 bases align to TRBD1. Germline values: CDR1 MGHRA, CDR2 YSYEKL. With V trimmed by 4 bases and J by 4 bases, 16 bases remained unmatched. The CDR3 loop spans 17 amino acids. DNA for the CDR3: TGCGCCAGCAGCCCACCGTTTGAATGGGACAGATCTTACGAGCAGTACTTC. Translating it yields CASSPPFEWDRSYEQYF.

This clonotype occurred many times. This chain uses TRBV5-1 with TRBJ2-1, with TRBD1 as a possible D gene (6 bases). This CDR3 has 12 residues. V was clipped by 4 bases and J by 9 bases, with 11 bases between them. Germline V CDR1 and CDR2: SGHRS, YFSETQ. The CDR3 sequence is CASSQGQTEQFF. CDR3 DNA sequence: TGCGCCAGCAGCCAAGGACAGACTGAGCAGTTCTTC. The entire variable domain, with the rest obtained from reference TRBV5-1 and TRBJ2-1, is as follows: KAGVTQTPRYLIKTRGQQVTLSCSPISGHRSVSWYQQTPGQGLQFLFEYFSETQRNKGNFPGRFSGRQFSNSRSEMNVSTLELGDSALYLCASSQGQTEQFFGPGTRLTVL.

This clonotype was recorded many times. The genes are TRBV7-2 and TRBJ2-7, with D possibly matching TRBD1 (7 bases). CDR3 length equals 14 residues. Germline-derived CDR1 and CDR2 are SGHTA and FQGNSA. Deletions cut 5 bases from V and 2 bases from J, with 13 bases between. CDR3 amino acids: CASSRGTETYEQYF. In nucleotides, the CDR3 is TGTGCCAGCAGCCGGGGGACAGAAACCTACGAGCAGTACTTC.

This clonotype was seen at least ten times. The V gene is TRBV5-1, the J gene TRBJ2-1, with 13 bases identical to TRBD2. Trimming cost V 6 bases and J 8 bases; bases outside gene matches: 5. CDR3 size: 14 residues. The germline gives CDR1 SGHRS, CDR2 YFSETQ. The CDR3 region has the DNA TGCGCCAGCAACGGACTAGCGGGGGTGGATGAGCAGTTCTTC. Encoded protein: CASNGLAGVDEQFF. Full variable domain (remainder filled in from reference TRBV5-1 and TRBJ2-1): KAGVTQTPRYLIKTRGQQVTLSCSPISGHRSVSWYQQTPGQGLQFLFEYFSETQRNKGNFPGRFSGRQFSNSRSEMNVSTLELGDSALYLCASNGLAGVDEQFFGPGTRLTVL.